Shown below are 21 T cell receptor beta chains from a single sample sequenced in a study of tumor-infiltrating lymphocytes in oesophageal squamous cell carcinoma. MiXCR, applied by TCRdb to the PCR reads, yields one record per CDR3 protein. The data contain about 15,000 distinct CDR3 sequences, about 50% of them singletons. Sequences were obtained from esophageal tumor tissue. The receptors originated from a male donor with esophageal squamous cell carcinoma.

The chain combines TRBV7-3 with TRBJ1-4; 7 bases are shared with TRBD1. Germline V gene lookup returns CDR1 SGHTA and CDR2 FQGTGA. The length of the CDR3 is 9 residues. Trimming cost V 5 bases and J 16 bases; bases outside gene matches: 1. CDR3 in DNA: TGTGCCAGCAGCCGGGACAGGTTTTTT. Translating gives CASSRDRFF.

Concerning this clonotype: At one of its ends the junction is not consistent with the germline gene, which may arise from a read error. The CDR3 spells CASSSHPTGTEQFF. In DNA, the CDR3 is TGTGCTAGCAGCTCCCATCCTACGGGGACTGAGCAGTTCTTC. The chain combines TRBV7-6 with TRBJ2-5, with D possibly called TRBD1 or TRBD2 (5 bases each). The better agreement between TRBJ2-1 and the DNA end casts doubt on the J call. In germline, CDR1 is SGHVS, CDR2 FNYEAQ. The CDR3 length is 14 residues.

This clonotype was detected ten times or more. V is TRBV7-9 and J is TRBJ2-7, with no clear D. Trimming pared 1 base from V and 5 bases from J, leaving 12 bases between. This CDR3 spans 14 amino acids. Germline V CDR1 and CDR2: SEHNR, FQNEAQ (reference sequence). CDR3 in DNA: TGTGCCAGCAGCTTAGGGCTCACCCCGGACGAGCAGTACTTC. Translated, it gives CASSLGLTPDEQYF. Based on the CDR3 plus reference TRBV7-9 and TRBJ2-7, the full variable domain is DTGVSQNPRHKITKRGQNVTFRCDPISEHNRLYWYRQTLGQGPEFLTYFQNEAQLEKSRLLSDRFSAERPKGSFSTLEIQRTEQGDSAMYLCASSLGLTPDEQYFGPGTRLTVT.

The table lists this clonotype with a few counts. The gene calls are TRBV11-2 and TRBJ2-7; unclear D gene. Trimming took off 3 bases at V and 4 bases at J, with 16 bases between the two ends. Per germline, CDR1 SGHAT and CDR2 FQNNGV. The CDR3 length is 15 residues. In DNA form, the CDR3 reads TGTGCCAGCAGCTTCTTTGGTGGACCATCGTACGAGCAGTACTTC. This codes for CASSFFGGPSYEQYF.

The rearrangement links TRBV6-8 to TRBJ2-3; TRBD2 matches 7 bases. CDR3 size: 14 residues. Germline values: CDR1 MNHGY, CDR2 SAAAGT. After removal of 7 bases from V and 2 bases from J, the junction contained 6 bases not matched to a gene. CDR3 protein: CASKPSGPTDTQYF. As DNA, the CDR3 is TGTGCCAGCAAGCCTAGCGGACCCACAGATACGCAGTATTTT.

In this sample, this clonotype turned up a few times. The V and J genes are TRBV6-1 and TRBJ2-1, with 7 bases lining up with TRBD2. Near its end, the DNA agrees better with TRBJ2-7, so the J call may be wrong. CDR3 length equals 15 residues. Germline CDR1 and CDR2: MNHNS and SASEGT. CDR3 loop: CASSQSGTPAYEQYF. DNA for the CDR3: TGTGCCAGCAGCCAAAGCGGGACGCCTGCCTACGAGCAGTACTTC.

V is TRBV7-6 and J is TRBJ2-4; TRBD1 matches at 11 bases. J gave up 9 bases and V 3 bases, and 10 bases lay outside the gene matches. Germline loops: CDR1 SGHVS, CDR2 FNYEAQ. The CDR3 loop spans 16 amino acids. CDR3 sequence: CASSFLGQGVFGIQYF. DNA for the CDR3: TGTGCCAGCAGCTTCCTGGGACAGGGGGTGTTTGGCATTCAGTACTTC. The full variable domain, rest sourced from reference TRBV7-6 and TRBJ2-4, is GAGVSQSPRYKVTKRGQDVALRCDPISGHVSLYWYRQALGQGPEFLTYFNYEAQQDKSGLPNDRFSAERPEGSISTLTIQRTEQRDSAMYRCASSFLGQGVFGIQYFGAGTRLSVL.

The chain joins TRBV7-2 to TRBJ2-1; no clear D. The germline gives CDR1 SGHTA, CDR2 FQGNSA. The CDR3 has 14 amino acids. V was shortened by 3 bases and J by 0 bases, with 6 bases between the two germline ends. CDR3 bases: TGTGCCAGCAGCTTCGGATTCTCCTACAATGAGCAGTTCTTC. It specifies CASSFGFSYNEQFF.

The CDR3 sequence: CASSEGAPGGGETQYF. CDR3 sequence (DNA): TGTGCCAGCAGTGAAGGGGCCCCGGGGGGTGGAGAGACCCAGTACTTC. J is TRBJ2-1 and V is TRBV6-2 or TRBV6-3; 7 bases agree with TRBD2. The J call is in doubt because the DNA end fits TRBJ2-5 better. The CDR3 spans 16 residues. Germline assignment: CDR1 MNHEY and CDR2 SVGEGT.

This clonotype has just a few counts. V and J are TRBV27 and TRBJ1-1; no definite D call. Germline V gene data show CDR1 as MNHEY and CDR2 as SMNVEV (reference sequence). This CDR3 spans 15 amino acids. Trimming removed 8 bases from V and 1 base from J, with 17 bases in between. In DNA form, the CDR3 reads TGTGCCAGCGCCATCCTCGGCGCCTCGAACACTGAAGCTTTCTTT. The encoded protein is CASAILGASNTEAFF.

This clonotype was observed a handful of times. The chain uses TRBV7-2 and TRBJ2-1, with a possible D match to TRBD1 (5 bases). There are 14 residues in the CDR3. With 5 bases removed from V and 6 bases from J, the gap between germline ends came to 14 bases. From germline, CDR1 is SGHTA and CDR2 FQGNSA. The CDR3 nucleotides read TGTGCCAGCAGCCCGACACCGCAGGGCAATGAGCAGTTCTTC. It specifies CASSPTPQGNEQFF.

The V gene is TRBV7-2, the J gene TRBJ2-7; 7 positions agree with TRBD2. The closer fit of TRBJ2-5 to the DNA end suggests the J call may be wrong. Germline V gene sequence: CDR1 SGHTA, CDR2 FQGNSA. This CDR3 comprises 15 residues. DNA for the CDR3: TGTGCCAGCAGCTTAGGAGCGGGGATCGGTGGGACCCAGTACTTC. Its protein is CASSLGAGIGGTQYF.

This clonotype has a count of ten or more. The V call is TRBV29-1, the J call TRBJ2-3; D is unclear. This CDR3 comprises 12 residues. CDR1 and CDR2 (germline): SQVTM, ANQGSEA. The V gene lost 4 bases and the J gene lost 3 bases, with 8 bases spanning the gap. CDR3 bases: TGCAGCGTTGTTCGATCGACAGATACGCAGTATTTT. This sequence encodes CSVVRSTDTQYF.

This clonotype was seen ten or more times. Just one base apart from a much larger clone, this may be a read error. DNA for the CDR3: TGTGCCAGCAGCTTAGGTGGAGACACCGGGGAGCTGTATTTT. Translating gives CASSLGGDTGELYF. V is TRBV7-9 and J is TRBJ2-3; D is possibly TRBD2 (5 bases). The germline gives CDR1 SEHNR, CDR2 FQNEAQ (reference sequence). The CDR3 contains 14 residues. V lost 1 base and J lost 14, with 19 bases in between.

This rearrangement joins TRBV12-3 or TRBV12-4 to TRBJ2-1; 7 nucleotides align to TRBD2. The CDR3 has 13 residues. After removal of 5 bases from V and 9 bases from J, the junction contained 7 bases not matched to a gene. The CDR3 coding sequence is TGTGCCAGCAGTACCCGACAGCGGGGTGAGCAGTTCTTC. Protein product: CASSTRQRGEQFF.

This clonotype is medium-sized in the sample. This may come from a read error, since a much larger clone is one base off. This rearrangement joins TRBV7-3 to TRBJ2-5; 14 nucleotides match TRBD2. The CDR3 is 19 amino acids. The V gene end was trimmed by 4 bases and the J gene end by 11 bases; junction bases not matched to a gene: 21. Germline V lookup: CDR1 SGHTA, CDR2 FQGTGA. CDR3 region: CASSSTGTSGSFFGNEQYF. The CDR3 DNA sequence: TGTGCCAGCAGCTCAACCGGGACTAGCGGGAGTTTTTTCGGCAATGAGCAGTACTTC.

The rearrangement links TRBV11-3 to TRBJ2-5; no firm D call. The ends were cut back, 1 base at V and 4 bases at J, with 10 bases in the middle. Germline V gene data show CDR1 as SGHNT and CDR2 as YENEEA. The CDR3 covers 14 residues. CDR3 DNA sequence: TGTGCCAGCAGCTTAGGAATGGGCGGAGAGACCCAGTACTTC. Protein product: CASSLGMGGETQYF.

The CDR3 region is CASSLDFGADYGYTF. The CDR3 bases are TGTGCCAGCAGCTTAGATTTTGGAGCCGACTATGGCTACACCTTC. V is TRBV11-2 and J is TRBJ1-2; D remains unclear. The V end lost 0 bases, the J end lost 3 bases, and 11 bases lay between the germline ends. The CDR3 runs to 15 residues. Germline lookup yields CDR1 SGHAT and CDR2 FQNNGV.

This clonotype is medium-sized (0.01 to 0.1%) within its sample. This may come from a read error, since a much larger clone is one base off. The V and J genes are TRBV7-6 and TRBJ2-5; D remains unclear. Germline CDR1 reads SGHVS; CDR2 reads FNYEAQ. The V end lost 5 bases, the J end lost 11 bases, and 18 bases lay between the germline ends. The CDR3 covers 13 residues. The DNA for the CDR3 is TGTGCCAGCAGCCCCCCTATTGCACAACAGCAGTACTTC. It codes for CASSPPIAQQQYF.

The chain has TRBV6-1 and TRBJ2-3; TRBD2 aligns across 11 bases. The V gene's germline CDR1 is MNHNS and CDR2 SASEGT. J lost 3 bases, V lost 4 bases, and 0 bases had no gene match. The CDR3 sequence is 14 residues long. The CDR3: CASSGLAGTDTQYF. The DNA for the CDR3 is TGTGCCAGCAGTGGACTAGCGGGAACAGATACGCAGTATTTT.

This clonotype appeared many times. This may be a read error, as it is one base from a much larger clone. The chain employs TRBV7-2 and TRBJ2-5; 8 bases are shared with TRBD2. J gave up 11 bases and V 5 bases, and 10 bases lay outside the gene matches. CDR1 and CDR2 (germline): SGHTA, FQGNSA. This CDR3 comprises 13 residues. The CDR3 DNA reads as TGTGCCAGCAGCCTCCGGCGGGAGGCTGAGCAGTACTTC. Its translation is CASSLRREAEQYF.